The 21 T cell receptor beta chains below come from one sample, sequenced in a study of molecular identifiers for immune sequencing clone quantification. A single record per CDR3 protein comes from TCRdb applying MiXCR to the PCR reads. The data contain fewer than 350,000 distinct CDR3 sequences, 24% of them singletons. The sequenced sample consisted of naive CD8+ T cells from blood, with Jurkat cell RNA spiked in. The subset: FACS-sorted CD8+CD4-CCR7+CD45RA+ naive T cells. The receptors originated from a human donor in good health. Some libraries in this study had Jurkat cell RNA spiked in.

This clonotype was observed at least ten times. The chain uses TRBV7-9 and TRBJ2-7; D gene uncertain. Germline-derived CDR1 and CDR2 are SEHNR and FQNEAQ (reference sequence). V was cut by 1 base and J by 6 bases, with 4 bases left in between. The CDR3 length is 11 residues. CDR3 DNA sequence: TGTGCCAGCAGCTTAGGCCCCGAGCAGTACTTC. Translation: CASSLGPEQYF.

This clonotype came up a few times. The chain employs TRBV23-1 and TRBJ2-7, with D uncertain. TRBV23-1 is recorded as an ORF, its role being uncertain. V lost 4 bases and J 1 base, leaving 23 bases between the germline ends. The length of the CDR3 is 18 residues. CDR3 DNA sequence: TGCGCCAGCAGTCGTTTCCCAGAGATAAACACTTATTCCTACGAGCAGTACTTC. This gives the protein CASSRFPEINTYSYEQYF.

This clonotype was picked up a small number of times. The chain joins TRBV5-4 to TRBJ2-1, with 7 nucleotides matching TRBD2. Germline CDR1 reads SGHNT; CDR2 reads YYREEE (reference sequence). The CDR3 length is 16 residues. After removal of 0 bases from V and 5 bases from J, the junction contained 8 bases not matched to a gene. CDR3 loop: CASSLGLAELDNEQFF. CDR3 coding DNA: TGTGCCAGCAGCTTGGGACTAGCAGAATTAGACAATGAGCAGTTCTTC. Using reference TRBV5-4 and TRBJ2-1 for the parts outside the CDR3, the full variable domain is ETGVTQSPTHLIKTRGQQVTLRCSSQSGHNTVSWYQQALGQGPQFIFQYYREEENGRGNFPPRFSGLQFPNYSSELNVNALELDDSALYLCASSLGLAELDNEQFFGPGTRLTVL.

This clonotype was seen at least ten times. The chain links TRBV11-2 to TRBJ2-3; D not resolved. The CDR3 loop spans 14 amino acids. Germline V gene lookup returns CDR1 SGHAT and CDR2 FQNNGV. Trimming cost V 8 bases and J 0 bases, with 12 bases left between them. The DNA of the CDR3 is TGTGCCAGCGGATTCATGAGCAGCACAGATACGCAGTATTTT. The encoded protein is CASGFMSSTDTQYF.

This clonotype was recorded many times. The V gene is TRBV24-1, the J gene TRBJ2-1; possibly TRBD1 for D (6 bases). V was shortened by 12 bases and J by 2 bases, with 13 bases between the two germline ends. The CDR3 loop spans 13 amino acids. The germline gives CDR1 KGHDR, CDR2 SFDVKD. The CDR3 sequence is CASGQPPYNEQFF. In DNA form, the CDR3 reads TGTGCCTCTGGACAGCCTCCCTACAATGAGCAGTTCTTC.

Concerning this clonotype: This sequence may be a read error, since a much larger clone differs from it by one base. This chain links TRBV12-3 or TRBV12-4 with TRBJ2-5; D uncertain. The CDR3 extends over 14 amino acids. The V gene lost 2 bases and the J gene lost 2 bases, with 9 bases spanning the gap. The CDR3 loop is CASSLLWDQETQYF. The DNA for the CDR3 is TGTGCCAGCAGTTTACTGTGGGATCAAGAGACCCAGTACTTC.

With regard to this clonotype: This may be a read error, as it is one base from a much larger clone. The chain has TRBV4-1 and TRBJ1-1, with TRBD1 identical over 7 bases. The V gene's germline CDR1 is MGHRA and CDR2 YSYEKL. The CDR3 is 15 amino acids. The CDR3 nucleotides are TGCGCCAGCAGCGTTGTAGACAGGGTGAACGCTGAAGCTTTCTTT. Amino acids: CASSVVDRVNAEAFF.

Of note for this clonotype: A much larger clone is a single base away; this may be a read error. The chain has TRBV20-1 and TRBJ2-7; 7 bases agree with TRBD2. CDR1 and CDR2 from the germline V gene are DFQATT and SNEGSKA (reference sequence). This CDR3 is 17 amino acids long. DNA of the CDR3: TGCGGTGCTCCCAACCCCCCCCTGCGCGGGAGACGATACGAGCAGTACTTC. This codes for CGAPNPPLRGRRYEQYF.

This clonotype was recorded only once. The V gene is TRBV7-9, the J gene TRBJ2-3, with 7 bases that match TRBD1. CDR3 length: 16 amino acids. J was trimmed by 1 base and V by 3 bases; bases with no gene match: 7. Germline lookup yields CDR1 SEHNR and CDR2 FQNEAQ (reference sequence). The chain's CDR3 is CASSFRQGYGTDTQYF. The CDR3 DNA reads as TGTGCCAGCAGCTTTAGACAGGGATATGGCACAGATACGCAGTATTTT.

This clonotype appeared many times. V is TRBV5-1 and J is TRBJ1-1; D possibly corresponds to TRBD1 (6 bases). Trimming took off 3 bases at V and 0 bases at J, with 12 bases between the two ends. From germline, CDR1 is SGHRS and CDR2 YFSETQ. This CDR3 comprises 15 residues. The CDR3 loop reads CASSWRTEMNTEAFF. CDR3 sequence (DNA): TGCGCCAGCAGCTGGAGGACAGAGATGAACACTGAAGCTTTCTTT.

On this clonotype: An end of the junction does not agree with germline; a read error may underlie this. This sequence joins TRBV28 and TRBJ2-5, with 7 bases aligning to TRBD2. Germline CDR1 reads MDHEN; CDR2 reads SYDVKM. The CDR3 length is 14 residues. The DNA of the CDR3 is TGTGCCAGCAGTCCTAGCGGACCACAAGCGACCCGGTACTTC. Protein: CASSPSGPQATRYF.

CDR3 sequence (DNA): TGCGCCAGCAGCTTGGACCTACAGACTAACTATGGCTACACCTTC. Amino acids: CASSLDLQTNYGYTF. This chain connects TRBV5-1 to TRBJ1-2; D gene ambiguous. The V end lost 0 bases, the J end lost 0 bases, and 9 bases lay between the germline ends. The CDR3 totals 15 residues. Per the germline V gene, CDR1 is SGHRS and CDR2 is YFSETQ.

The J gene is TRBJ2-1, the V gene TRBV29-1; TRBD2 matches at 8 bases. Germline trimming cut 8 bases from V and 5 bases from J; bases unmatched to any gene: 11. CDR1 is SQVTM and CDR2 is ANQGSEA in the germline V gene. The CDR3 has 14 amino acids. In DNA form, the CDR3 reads TGCAGCTCATTGCGGGGGGAGTCCAACAATGAGCAGTTCTTC. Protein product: CSSLRGESNNEQFF.

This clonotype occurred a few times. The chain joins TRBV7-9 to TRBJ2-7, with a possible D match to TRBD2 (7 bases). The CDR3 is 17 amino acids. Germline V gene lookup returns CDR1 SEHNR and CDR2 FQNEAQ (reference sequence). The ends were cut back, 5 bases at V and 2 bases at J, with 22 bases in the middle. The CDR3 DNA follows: TGTGCCAGCAGCCCACGGGCGGGGGACACACTTCCCTACGAGCAGTACTTC. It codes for CASSPRAGDTLPYEQYF.

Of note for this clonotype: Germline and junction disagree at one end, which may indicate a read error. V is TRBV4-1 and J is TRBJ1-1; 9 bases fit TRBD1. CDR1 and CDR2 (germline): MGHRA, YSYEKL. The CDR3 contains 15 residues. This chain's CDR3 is CARSQNGQGNTEAFF. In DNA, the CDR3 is TGCGCCCGCAGCCAAAACGGACAGGGGAATACTGAAGCTTTCTTT.

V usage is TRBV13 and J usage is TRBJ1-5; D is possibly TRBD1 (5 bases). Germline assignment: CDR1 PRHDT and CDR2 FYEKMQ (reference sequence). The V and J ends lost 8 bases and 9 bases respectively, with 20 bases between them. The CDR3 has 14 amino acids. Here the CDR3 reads CASRPGPIPPPQHF. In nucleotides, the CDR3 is TGTGCCAGCCGCCCGGGACCGATCCCTCCGCCCCAGCATTTT.

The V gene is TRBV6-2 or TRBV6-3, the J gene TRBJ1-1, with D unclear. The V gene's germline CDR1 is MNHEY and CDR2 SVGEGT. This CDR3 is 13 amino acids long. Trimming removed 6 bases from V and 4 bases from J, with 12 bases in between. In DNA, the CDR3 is TGTGCCAGCAGCATAGCCTGGGGCACTGAAGCTTTCTTT. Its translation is CASSIAWGTEAFF.

The CDR3 loop is CASSMTGRHEQYF. The CDR3 nucleotides read TGTGCCAGCTCTATGACAGGTAGACACGAGCAGTACTTC. The genes are TRBV18 and TRBJ2-7, with D perhaps matching TRBD1 (6 bases). Germline-derived CDR1 and CDR2 are KGHSH and LQKENI. V shed 6 bases and J shed 5 bases, with 14 bases lying between them. The CDR3 runs 13 residues.

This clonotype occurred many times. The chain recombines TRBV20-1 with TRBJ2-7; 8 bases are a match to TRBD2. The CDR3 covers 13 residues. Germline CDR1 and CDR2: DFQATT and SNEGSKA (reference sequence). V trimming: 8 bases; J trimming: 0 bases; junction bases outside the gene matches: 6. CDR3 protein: CSFSGKPSYEQYF. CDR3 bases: TGCAGTTTTAGCGGGAAACCCTCCTACGAGCAGTACTTC.

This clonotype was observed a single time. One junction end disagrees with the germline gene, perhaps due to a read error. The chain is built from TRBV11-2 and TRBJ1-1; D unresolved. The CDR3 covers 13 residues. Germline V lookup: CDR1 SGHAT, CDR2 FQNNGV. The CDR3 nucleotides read TGTGCCAACAGCTTTAACCTAAACACTGAAGCTTTCTTT. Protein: CANSFNLNTEAFF.

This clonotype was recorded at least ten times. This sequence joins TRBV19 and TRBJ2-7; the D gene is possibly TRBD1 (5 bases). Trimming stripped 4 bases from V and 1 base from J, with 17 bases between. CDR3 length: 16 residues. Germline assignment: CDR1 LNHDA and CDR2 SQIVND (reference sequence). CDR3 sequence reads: CASSTNRQLPSYEQYF. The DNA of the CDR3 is TGTGCCAGTAGTACCAATCGACAGCTACCTTCCTACGAGCAGTACTTC. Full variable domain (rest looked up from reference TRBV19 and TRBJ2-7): DGGITQSPKYLFRKEGQNVTLSCEQNLNHDAMYWYRQDPGQGLRLIYYSQIVNDFQKGDIAEGYSVSREKKESFPLTVTSAQKNPTAFYLCASSTNRQLPSYEQYFGPGTRLTVT.